This T cell receptor (beta chain) emerged from a study of radiation and T cells in renal cell carcinoma. Described treatment: treatment-naive control, cytoreductive nephrectomy. Control tumor donors were several females and roughly ten males, median age 57 years. TCRdb's table, derived via immunoSEQ multiplex PCR, lists solely in-frame clones and lacks some. The table lists about 8,100 clones, 55% to 80% of them singletons. Study findings and constraints: Tumor samples were small regions of around 1 g. In nephrectomy-only tumors, top 100 clonotypes averaged around 40%, versus around 54% irradiated.

For this clone: Its antigen is not identified.

With 0 bases removed from V and 7 bases from J, the gap between germline ends came to 21 bases. The CDR3 extends over 17 amino acids. Germline CDR1 is SGHDN and CDR2 is FVKESK. The chain links TRBV14 to TRBJ2-5, with D maybe TRBD2 (6 bases). Material: tumor tissue, obtained from a patient whose treatment was nephrectomy without radiotherapy. The TCR originated in a man in his fifties or sixties with renal cell carcinoma. For the CDR3, the DNA is TGTGCCAGCAGCCAAGATCTTGGGGAGGCTTTTGGGGTGACCCAGTACTTC. It is translated as CASSQDLGEAFGVTQYF.